Listed here are 30 T cell receptor beta chains from one sample, sequenced in a study of molecular identifiers for immune sequencing clone quantification. TCRdb reanalysed the PCR reads using MiXCR and keeps one entry per CDR3 protein. The sample lists 70,000 to 90,000 distinct CDR3 sequences; 21% were seen once. Sequenced: naive CD8+ T cells from blood, with Jurkat cell RNA spiked in. Subset defined: FACS-sorted CD8+CD4-CCR7+CD45RA+ naive T cells. Every receptor here comes from a human donor in good health. Some libraries in this study had Jurkat cell RNA spiked in.

The chain couples TRBV6-4 to TRBJ2-3; D gene uncertain. The germline V gene encodes CDR1 MRHNA and CDR2 SNTAGT. The V gene lost 4 bases and the J gene lost 2 bases, with 16 bases spanning the gap. The CDR3 has 16 residues. CDR3 DNA sequence: TGTGCCAGCAGTGGCTCGACCGGACGAGCCACAGATACGCAGTATTTT. It codes for CASSGSTGRATDTQYF.

The chain combines TRBV7-9 with TRBJ2-1, with D hard to call. The V gene's germline CDR1 is SEHNR and CDR2 FQNEAQ (reference sequence). V lost 1 base to trimming and J lost 9 bases, with 7 bases between them. The length of the CDR3 is 12 residues. The CDR3 region has the DNA TGTGCCAGCAGCTTAGACTATGCTGAGCAGTTCTTC. It is translated as CASSLDYAEQFF.

Turning to this clonotype: This clone may be a read error of a much larger clone one base away. J is TRBJ2-7 and V is TRBV4-1; 7 positions match TRBD1. CDR3 length equals 15 residues. The germline V gene encodes CDR1 MGHRA and CDR2 YSYEKL. The ends lost 2 bases at V and 3 bases at J; junction bases unmatched: 7. Here the CDR3 DNA reads TGCGCCAGCAGCCAAATTCTAGGGGGCAGCTACGAGCAGTACTTC. The encoded protein is CASSQILGGSYEQYF.

On this clonotype itself: This may be a read error: a much more frequent sequence differs by one nucleotide. The J gene is TRBJ1-3, the V gene TRBV4-2; D ambiguous. The CDR3 is made up of 15 amino acids. Looked up from germline, CDR1 is LGHNA and CDR2 is YNFKEQ. The CDR3 nucleotides read TGTGCCAGCAGCCAAGCGGGGAAATCAGGAAACGCCATATATTTT. This sequence encodes CASSQAGKSGNAIYF.

With regard to this clonotype: This is likely a read error, given that the CDR3 carries no conserved phenylalanine or tryptophan at its end. CDR3 sequence reads: CASSGSSGEYTDTQYS. CDR3 coding DNA: TGCGCCAGCAGTGGTTCTAGCGGGGAATACACAGATACGCAGTATTCT. The rearrangement uses TRBV10-1 and TRBJ2-3, with 9 nucleotides matching TRBD2. The CDR3 is made up of 16 amino acids. Germline CDR1 and CDR2: WNHNN and SYGVQD (reference sequence). Trimming cost V 4 bases and J 2 bases; bases outside gene matches: 7.

The chain recombines TRBV27 with TRBJ1-6, with TRBD1 as a possible D gene (5 bases). Trimming removed 6 bases at V and 10 bases at J, with 19 bases between. This CDR3 has 15 amino acids. Germline V gene lookup returns CDR1 MNHEY and CDR2 SMNVEV (reference sequence). The chain's CDR3 is CASRDQTGFGSPLHF. The CDR3 DNA follows: TGTGCCAGCAGAGACCAAACAGGATTCGGCTCACCCCTCCACTTT.

About this clonotype itself: It may be a read error: a sequence one base away is much more abundant. The V call is TRBV28, the J call TRBJ1-5; D possibly corresponds to TRBD1 (6 bases). Germline loops: CDR1 MDHEN, CDR2 SYDVKM. Trimming removed 8 bases at V and 11 bases at J, with 13 bases between. The CDR3 spans 11 residues. This CDR3 is CASDTGPSQHF. The CDR3 DNA reads as TGTGCCAGCGACACAGGGCCGTCCCAGCATTTT.

The sample holds many counts of this clonotype. This chain connects TRBV27 to TRBJ1-1; possibly TRBD1 for D (5 bases). The CDR3 contains 14 residues. From germline, CDR1 is MNHEY and CDR2 SMNVEV (reference sequence). The ends were cut back, 0 bases at V and 4 bases at J, with 9 bases in the middle. CDR3 protein: CASSLSGGFTEAFF. CDR3 DNA sequence: TGTGCCAGCAGTTTATCCGGGGGTTTCACTGAAGCTTTCTTT.

In this sample, this clonotype turned up a few times. The V gene is TRBV10-3, the J gene TRBJ1-1, with a tentative D call TRBD1 (5 bases). The CDR3 totals 12 residues. Trimming left V 6 bases short and J 1 base short, with 6 bases between. Germline lookup yields CDR1 ENHRY and CDR2 SYGVKD. The CDR3 loop reads CAISQGNTEAFF. CDR3 DNA sequence: TGTGCCATCAGCCAGGGGAACACTGAAGCTTTCTTT.

Ten or more counts support this clonotype. This chain links TRBV12-3 or TRBV12-4 with TRBJ2-5; TRBD2 aligns across 9 bases. V shed 3 bases, J shed 10 bases, and the junction held 15 bases outside the gene matches. The CDR3 runs to 16 residues. The CDR3 coding sequence is TGTGCCAGCAGTTTCGGTAGCGGGGGCCAATTTCAGGTCCAGTACTTC. This codes for CASSFGSGGQFQVQYF.

This clonotype was counted at least ten times. The V gene is TRBV6-5, the J gene TRBJ1-2; 7 nucleotides line up with TRBD1. The CDR3 contains 14 residues. The germline gives CDR1 MNHEY, CDR2 SVGAGI. With 6 bases clipped from V and 5 bases from J, the junction kept 9 bases outside the gene matches. CDR3 protein: CASRVPGTEYGYTF. CDR3 nucleotides: TGTGCCAGCAGGGTCCCCGGGACAGAATATGGCTACACCTTC.

This clonotype came up many times. The chain recombines TRBV7-9 with TRBJ2-3; D is ambiguous. Per germline, CDR1 SEHNR and CDR2 FQNEAQ (reference sequence). The length of the CDR3 is 13 residues. V was clipped by 5 bases and J by 2 bases, with 8 bases between them. CDR3 sequence (DNA): TGTGCCAGCAGCCAACTCACCACAGATACGCAGTATTTT. Its translation: CASSQLTTDTQYF.

Notes on this clonotype: This could be a read error, since a much larger clone is one nucleotide away. This chain links TRBV7-7 with TRBJ1-4; D is unclear. The CDR3 is 15 amino acids. Germline CDR1 and CDR2: SSHAT and FNYEAQ (reference sequence). In DNA, the CDR3 is TGTGCCAGCAGCCCCTCAGCCGGGGTTAATGGAAAACTGTTTTTT. Protein: CASSPSAGVNGKLFF.

Note on this clonotype: This may be a read error, as it is one base from a much larger clone. V and J are TRBV11-2 and TRBJ2-1; tentative D call: TRBD2 (6 bases). The CDR3 has 15 amino acids. Germline V gene data show CDR1 as SGHAT and CDR2 as FQNNGV. This CDR3 reads CASSISGTNYSEQFF. Written as DNA, the CDR3 is TGTGCCAGCAGCATTAGCGGAACGAACTACAGTGAGCAGTTCTTC.

In this sample, this clonotype turned up many times. The rearrangement uses TRBV12-3 or TRBV12-4 and TRBJ1-5; D may be TRBD1 (5 bases). Deletions cut 3 bases from V and 6 bases from J, with 9 bases between. The CDR3 spans 13 residues. CDR3 in amino acids: CASSFGGIQPQHF. For the CDR3, the DNA is TGTGCCAGCAGTTTTGGGGGGATTCAGCCCCAGCATTTT.

The sample holds many counts of this clonotype. V gene TRBV4-3 combines with J gene TRBJ1-6, with D unresolved. V lost 0 bases to trimming and J lost 7 bases, with 10 bases between them. The germline CDR1 and CDR2 sequences are LGHNA and YSLEER. This CDR3 has 15 amino acids. Here the CDR3 DNA reads TGCGCCAGCAGCCAAGAAGGCAGTGGCAATTCACCCCTCCACTTT. This gives the protein CASSQEGSGNSPLHF.

On this clonotype itself: This could be a read error, since a much larger clone is one nucleotide away. V usage is TRBV19 and J usage is TRBJ1-1; D possibly corresponds to TRBD1 (5 bases). Germline CDR1 is LNHDA and CDR2 is SQIVND (reference sequence). The CDR3 covers 16 residues. CDR3 loop: CASSIAQTAMNTDAFF. CDR3 sequence (DNA): TGTGCCAGTAGTATAGCCCAGACAGCTATGAACACTGACGCTTTCTTT.

Comment on this clonotype: A read error may explain this, as a much larger clone is one base away. The CDR3 carries no conserved terminal phenylalanine or tryptophan, so it likely arises from a read error. The V call is TRBV20-1, the J call TRBJ2-5; TRBD2 matches at 10 bases. With V trimmed by 5 bases and J by 3 bases, 6 bases remained unmatched. Germline V gives CDR1 DFQATT, CDR2 SNEGSKA (reference sequence). The CDR3 is 14 residues long. As DNA, the CDR3 is TGCAGTGCTTACCGGACTAGCGGTGAAGAGACCCAGTACCTC. Translating gives CSAYRTSGEETQYL.

To note about this clonotype: A much larger clone differs from this one at a single base, so this may be a read error. V gene TRBV30 combines with J gene TRBJ1-5; D is uncertain. Germline V gene sequence: CDR1 GTSNPN, CDR2 SVGIG (reference sequence). The CDR3 extends over 13 amino acids. Trimming removed 1 base from V and 2 bases from J, with 6 bases in between. CDR3 amino acids: CAWSGDGNQPQHF. The DNA of the CDR3 is TGTGCCTGGAGTGGGGATGGCAATCAGCCCCAGCATTTT.

The chain combines TRBV7-2 with TRBJ2-2; D is perhaps TRBD1 (6 bases). V gave up 4 bases and J gave up 4 bases, with 16 bases separating them. The CDR3 is made up of 16 amino acids. Looked up from germline, CDR1 is SGHTA and CDR2 is FQGNSA. The CDR3 sequence: CASSYREGSITGELFF. CDR3 in DNA: TGTGCCAGCAGCTACAGGGAAGGGTCGATCACCGGGGAGCTGTTTTTT.

This clonotype was seen at least ten times. This chain connects TRBV12-3 or TRBV12-4 to TRBJ1-5, with D possibly being TRBD1 (6 bases). This CDR3 is built from 15 residues. The ends were cut back, 5 bases at V and 1 base at J, with 12 bases in the middle. The CDR3 loop is CASSLTGNSNQPQHF. The CDR3 coding sequence is TGTGCCAGCAGTCTCACAGGGAACAGCAATCAGCCCCAGCATTTT.

This clonotype came up many times. The V call is TRBV7-9, the J call TRBJ2-3; 7 bases are a match to TRBD2. Germline V lookup: CDR1 SEHNR, CDR2 FQNEAQ (reference sequence). The V segment lost 0 bases and the J segment 2 bases; nucleotides outside the gene matches: 5. The CDR3 has 16 amino acids. The CDR3 sequence is CASSLAGGGYTDTQYF. CDR3 sequence (DNA): TGTGCCAGCAGCTTAGCGGGCGGGGGATACACAGATACGCAGTATTTT.

CDR3 amino acids: CASSQDRGEQSQETQYF. The CDR3 DNA is TGTGCCAGCAGCCAAGATAGGGGGGAGCAGTCTCAAGAGACCCAGTACTTC. The genes are TRBV14 and TRBJ2-5, with D perhaps matching TRBD1 or TRBD2 (6 bases each). The germline V gene has CDR1 SGHDN and CDR2 FVKESK. The CDR3 consists of 17 residues. Trimming cost V 0 bases and J 2 bases, with 16 bases left between them.

Points on this clonotype: The junction shows a germline mismatch at one end, possibly a read error. The chain combines TRBV5-3 with TRBJ2-7; 7 bases map to TRBD1. TRBV5-3 is an ORF, with its function uncertain. CDR3 length equals 14 residues. In nucleotides, the CDR3 is TGTGCCAGCAGCTTATGGGACAGCCCCTACGAGCAGTACTTC. Its translation is CASSLWDSPYEQYF.

The sample holds one count of this clonotype. A much larger clone is a single base away; this may be a read error. The chain carries TRBV7-9 and TRBJ2-1, with a weak D call TRBD1 (6 bases). The germline V gene has CDR1 SEHNR and CDR2 FQNEAQ (reference sequence). V lost 1 base and J 8 bases, leaving 21 bases between the germline ends. The CDR3 spans 17 residues. The CDR3 loop is CASSLDEWDTHRDEQFF. The CDR3, as DNA: TGTGCCAGCAGCTTAGATGAATGGGACACACATAGAGATGAGCAGTTCTTC.

The rearrangement links TRBV4-3 to TRBJ1-5, with unresolved D. Trimming stripped 1 base from V and 1 base from J, with 14 bases between. Germline lookup yields CDR1 LGHNA and CDR2 YSLEER. The length of the CDR3 is 17 residues. In nucleotides, the CDR3 is TGCGCCAGCAGCCAAGTGTACGGGGTTGACAGCAATCAGCCCCAGCATTTT. Its translation is CASSQVYGVDSNQPQHF.

Comment on this clonotype: Being one base from a much bigger clone, this may be a read error. Written as DNA, the CDR3 is TGTGCCAGCGGCGGAGATGTAGGCACAGATACGCAGTATTTT. This encodes CASGGDVGTDTQYF. The chain has TRBV9 and TRBJ2-3; D gene unclear. CDR3 size: 14 residues. Trimming shortened V by 7 bases and J by 1 base, and 13 bases separated the two germline ends. Germline V gene sequence: CDR1 SGDLS, CDR2 YYNGEE.

This clonotype has a count of ten or more. The chain uses TRBV19 and TRBJ2-7; TRBD2 is a possible D gene (6 bases). Germline CDR1 and CDR2: LNHDA and SQIVND (reference sequence). This CDR3 has 14 amino acids. The V end lost 5 bases, the J end lost 2 bases, and 13 bases lay between the germline ends. The CDR3 spells CASSPGVGTYEQYF. The CDR3 DNA reads as TGTGCCAGTAGTCCGGGGGTCGGAACCTACGAGCAGTACTTC.

This clonotype was picked up a small number of times. This chain joins TRBV2 and TRBJ2-7; weak D call: TRBD1 (6 bases). Germline CDR1 SNHLY, CDR2 FYNNEI. The CDR3 is 13 amino acids. The V end lost 5 bases, the J end lost 3 bases, and 11 bases lay between the germline ends. CDR3 DNA sequence: TGTGCCAGCAGTTCGGGACACCGCTACGAGCAGTACTTC. Translated: CASSSGHRYEQYF.

This clonotype was detected ten times or more. This chain joins TRBV12-3 or TRBV12-4 and TRBJ2-4; 7 bases line up with TRBD1. This CDR3 spans 16 amino acids. With 4 bases clipped from V and 3 bases from J, the junction kept 9 bases outside the gene matches. The CDR3 sequence is CASSSSGGSGKNIQYF. CDR3 coding DNA: TGTGCCAGCAGTTCATCAGGGGGAAGTGGCAAAAACATTCAGTACTTC.